One and the same sample provided the 6 T cell receptor beta chains below, sequenced in a study of T cells in localized non-small cell lung cancer (dated by TCRdb to about 2020). To prepare the library, the immunoSEQ multiplex PCR assay was applied. TCRdb re-hosts the immuneACCESS table, in-frame sequences only. Its copies lack some clones; in the studies checked, an unresolved V gene accounts for under half of them, and the cause for the rest is not known. This sample comprises approximately 72,000 clones, roughly 81% of them detected only once. The ten most abundant clones make up roughly 12% of the sample. The sequencing used peripheral blood, collected before any cancer treatment. Source of these receptors: a female donor of 60 years or more with stage I lung adenocarcinoma.

The rearrangement uses TRBV4-1 and TRBJ2-7, with D uncertain. Trimming shortened V by 2 bases and J by 6 bases, and 11 bases separated the two germline ends. Germline CDR1 and CDR2: MGHRA and YSYEKL. The CDR3 extends over 13 amino acids. CDR3 coding DNA: TGCGCCAGCAGCCAAATCTCATCTGGCGAGCAGTACTTC. Translating it yields CASSQISSGEQYF.

This clone appeared a single time. The chain couples TRBV5-6 to TRBJ2-1; TRBD2 is a possible D gene (5 bases). V was clipped by 2 bases and J by 5 bases, with 11 bases between them. CDR3 size: 14 residues. Germline lookup yields CDR1 SGHDT and CDR2 YYEEEE. CDR3 sequence reads: CASSFGLADNEQFF. The DNA of the CDR3 is TGTGCCAGCAGCTTCGGACTCGCCGACAATGAGCAGTTCTTC.

This sequence joins TRBV6-5 and TRBJ2-3, with D perhaps assigned TRBD1 or TRBD2 (5 bases each). Per germline, CDR1 MNHEY and CDR2 SVGAGI. Trimming cost V 8 bases and J 6 bases, with 12 bases left between them. This CDR3 region has 12 residues. CDR3 nucleotides: TGTGCCAGCTCTGCGAGGGGTGATACGCAGTATTTT. Protein sequence: CASSARGDTQYF.

The CDR3 sequence is CASSLLAVSSYNEQFF. CDR3 bases: TGTGCCAGCAGCTTACTGGCCGTGAGCTCCTACAATGAGCAGTTCTTC. The J gene is TRBJ2-1, the V gene TRBV5-4; the D is unclear. V lost 2 bases and J 0 bases, leaving 12 bases between the germline ends. Germline V gene sequence: CDR1 SGHNT, CDR2 YYREEE (reference sequence). This CDR3 is built from 16 residues.

V gene TRBV28 combines with J gene TRBJ2-7; D might be TRBD2 (6 bases). Trimming removed 6 bases from V and 2 bases from J, with 14 bases in between. The CDR3 spans 14 residues. Germline lookup yields CDR1 MDHEN and CDR2 SYDVKM. CDR3 DNA sequence: TGTGCCAGCAGCCCAGGGACTGTTCCCTACGAGCAGTACTTC. It translates to CASSPGTVPYEQYF.

This clone appeared a few times. Additional DNA sequences in this sample encode the identical CDR3. The chain couples TRBV11-2 to TRBJ2-7; TRBD1 is a possible D gene (5 bases). Germline assignment: CDR1 SGHAT and CDR2 FQNNGV. The ends were cut back, 5 bases at V and 3 bases at J, with 11 bases in the middle. The CDR3 extends over 13 amino acids. The CDR3 nucleotides are TGTGCCAGCAGCCTAGGACATAACTACGAGCAGTACTTC. Translated: CASSLGHNYEQYF. Full variable domain (missing parts from reference TRBV11-2 and TRBJ2-7): EAGVAQSPRYKIIEKRQSVAFWCNPISGHATLYWYQQILGQGPKLLIQFQNNGVVDDSQLPKDRFSAERLKGVDSTLKIQPAKLEDSAVYLCASSLGHNYEQYFGPGTRLTVT.